This TCR beta chain was captured by sequencing in a study of patients with pleural tuberculosis. The germline V and J ends were trimmed by 0 bases and 4 bases, with 8 bases remaining between them. Germline V gene lookup returns CDR1 SGHRS and CDR2 YFSETQ. CDR3 size: 14 residues. This clonotype was detected only a few times. A much more abundant neighbour one base away suggests this may be a read error. TCRdb re-analysed the reads in MiXCR, keeping a single row per CDR3 protein. Here the sample spans 29,000 or so distinct CDR3 sequences, more than 15% being singletons. V is TRBV5-1 and J is TRBJ2-1; unclear D gene. This receptor was taken from a human donor with pleural tuberculosis. The sequenced sample was peripheral blood. CDR3 nucleotide sequence: TGCGCCAGCAGCTTGGGGTCATGGTACAATGAGCAGTTCTTC. This translates into CASSLGSWYNEQFF.